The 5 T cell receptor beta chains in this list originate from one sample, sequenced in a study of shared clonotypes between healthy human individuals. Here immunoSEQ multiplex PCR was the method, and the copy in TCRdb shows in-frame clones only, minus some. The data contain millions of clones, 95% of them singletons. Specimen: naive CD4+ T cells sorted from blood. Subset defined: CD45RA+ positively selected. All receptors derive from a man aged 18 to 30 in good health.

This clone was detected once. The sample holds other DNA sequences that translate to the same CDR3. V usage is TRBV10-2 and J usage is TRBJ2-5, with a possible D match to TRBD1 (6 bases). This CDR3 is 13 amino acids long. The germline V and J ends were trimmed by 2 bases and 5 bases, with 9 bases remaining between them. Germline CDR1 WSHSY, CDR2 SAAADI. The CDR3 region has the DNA TGCGCCAGCAGTGAGGGGGGCCGGGAGACCCAGTACTTC. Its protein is CASSEGGRETQYF.

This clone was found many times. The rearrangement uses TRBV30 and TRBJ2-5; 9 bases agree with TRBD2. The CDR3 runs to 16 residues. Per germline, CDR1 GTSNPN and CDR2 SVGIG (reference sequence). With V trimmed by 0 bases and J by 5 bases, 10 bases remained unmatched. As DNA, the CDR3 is TGTGCCTGGAGTGTACCCCCACTAGCGGGTACGGAGACCCAGTACTTC. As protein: CAWSVPPLAGTETQYF.

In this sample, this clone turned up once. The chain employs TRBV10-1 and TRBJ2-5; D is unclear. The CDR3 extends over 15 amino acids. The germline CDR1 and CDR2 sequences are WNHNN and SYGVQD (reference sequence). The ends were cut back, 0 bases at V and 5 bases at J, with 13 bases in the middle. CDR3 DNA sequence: TGCGCCAGCAGTGAGTCCCAGACCCTACCGGAGACCCAGTACTTC. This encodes CASSESQTLPETQYF.

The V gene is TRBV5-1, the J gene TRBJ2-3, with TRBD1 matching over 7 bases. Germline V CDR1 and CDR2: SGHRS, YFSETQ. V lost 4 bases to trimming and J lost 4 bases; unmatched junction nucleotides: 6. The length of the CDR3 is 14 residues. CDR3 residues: CASSVGTVSDTQYF. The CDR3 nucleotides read TGCGCCAGCAGCGTTGGGACAGTCTCAGATACGCAGTATTTT. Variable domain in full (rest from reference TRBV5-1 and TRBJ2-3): KAGVTQTPRYLIKTRGQQVTLSCSPISGHRSVSWYQQTPGQGLQFLFEYFSETQRNKGNFPGRFSGRQFSNSRSEMNVSTLELGDSALYLCASSVGTVSDTQYFGPGTRLTVL.

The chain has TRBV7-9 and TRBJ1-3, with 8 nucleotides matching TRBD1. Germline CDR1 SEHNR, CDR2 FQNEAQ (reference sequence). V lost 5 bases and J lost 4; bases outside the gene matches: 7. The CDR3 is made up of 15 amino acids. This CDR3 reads CASSTRTGPGNTIYF. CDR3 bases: TGTGCCAGCAGCACCCGGACAGGGCCCGGAAACACCATATATTTT.